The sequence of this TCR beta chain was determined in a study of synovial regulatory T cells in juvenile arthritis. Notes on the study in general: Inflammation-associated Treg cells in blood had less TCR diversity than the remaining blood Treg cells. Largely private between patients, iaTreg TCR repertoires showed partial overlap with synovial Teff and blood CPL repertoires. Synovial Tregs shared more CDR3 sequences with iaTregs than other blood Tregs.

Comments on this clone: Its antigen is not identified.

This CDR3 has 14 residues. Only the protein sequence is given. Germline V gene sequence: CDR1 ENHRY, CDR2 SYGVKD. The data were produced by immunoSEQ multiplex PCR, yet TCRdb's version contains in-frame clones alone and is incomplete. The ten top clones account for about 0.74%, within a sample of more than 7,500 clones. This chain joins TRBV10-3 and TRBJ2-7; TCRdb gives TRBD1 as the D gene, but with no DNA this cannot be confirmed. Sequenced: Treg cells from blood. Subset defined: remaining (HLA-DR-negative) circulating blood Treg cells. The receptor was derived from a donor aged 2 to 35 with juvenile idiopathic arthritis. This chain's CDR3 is CAIRGQVNRNEQYF.